These 9 T cell receptor beta chains came from one sample sequenced in a study of glioma-infiltrating T cells. The iRepertoire nested amplicon-rescue multiplex PCR amplified TCR alpha and beta CDR3s from RNA. TCRdb reprocessed the multiplex PCR reads with MiXCR, giving one entry per CDR3 protein. Of 35,000 to 45,000 distinct CDR3 sequences in the sample, about 20% were seen once. Specimen: glioma tissue, nonneoplastic brain tissue, or PBMCs (not recorded which). Every receptor here comes from a human donor with low-grade glioma or glioblastoma, undergoing nonglioma brain surgery, or in good health (not recorded which).

This chain uses TRBV11-2 with TRBJ2-3, with D tentatively TRBD1 (5 bases). Trimming cost V 6 bases and J 6 bases, with 19 bases left between them. This CDR3 has 15 residues. Looked up from germline, CDR1 is SGHAT and CDR2 is FQNNGV. The CDR3, as DNA: TGTGCCAGCAGTTTGACGACAGCTTTCGGGGATACGCAGTATTTT. Amino acid sequence: CASSLTTAFGDTQYF.

This clonotype appeared many times. The chain joins TRBV19 to TRBJ1-5, with TRBD1 as a possible D gene (6 bases). The CDR3 has 12 residues. The germline V gene has CDR1 LNHDA and CDR2 SQIVND (reference sequence). The ends were cut back, 10 bases at V and 2 bases at J, with 9 bases in the middle. The CDR3 DNA sequence: TGTGCCACCCGACAGGGCAATCAGCCCCAGCATTTT. As protein: CATRQGNQPQHF.

This clonotype is medium-sized in the sample. The chain carries TRBV15 and TRBJ2-7; D is uncertain. The germline V gene encodes CDR1 LNHNV and CDR2 YYDKDF (reference sequence). The V end was cut by 5 bases, the J end by 6 bases, with 14 bases between. The CDR3 runs 13 residues. CDR3 in DNA: TGTGCCACCAGCTATTCCACGGGTGTCGAGCAGTACTTC. It specifies CATSYSTGVEQYF.

This clonotype was found many times. The chain is built from TRBV10-2 and TRBJ2-7; the D gene is possibly TRBD1 (6 bases). This CDR3 comprises 13 residues. Between the trimmed V and J ends, which lost 5 bases and 1 base, there was a span of 9 bases. In germline, CDR1 is WSHSY, CDR2 SAAADI. The CDR3 region is CASSRGFSYEQYF. CDR3 DNA: TGCGCCAGCAGTAGGGGGTTTTCCTACGAGCAGTACTTC.

Many counts were recorded for this clonotype. The chain employs TRBV14 and TRBJ2-3; D is unclear. Germline values: CDR1 SGHDN, CDR2 FVKESK. V was cut by 6 bases and J by 3 bases, with 10 bases left in between. The CDR3 totals 13 residues. The CDR3 sequence is CASRGFRTDTQYF. The CDR3, as DNA: TGTGCCAGCAGGGGCTTTCGAACAGATACGCAGTATTTT.

This clonotype was counted many times. This rearrangement joins TRBV12-3 or TRBV12-4 to TRBJ2-3; D is possibly TRBD2 (5 bases). There are 13 residues in the CDR3. V shed 7 bases and J shed 1 base, with 9 bases lying between them. CDR3 coding DNA: TGTGCCAGCACCAAGGGAGGCACAGATACGCAGTATTTT. Its protein is CASTKGGTDTQYF.

This clonotype occurred many times. V gene TRBV28 combines with J gene TRBJ2-3; possibly TRBD1 or TRBD2 for D (5 bases each). This CDR3 region has 15 residues. Germline lookup yields CDR1 MDHEN and CDR2 SYDVKM. The V end lost 5 bases, the J end lost 0 bases, and 12 bases lay between the germline ends. CDR3 protein: CASSRGPASTDTQYF. CDR3 in DNA: TGTGCCAGCAGTAGGGGACCAGCCAGCACAGATACGCAGTATTTT.

This clonotype was recorded at least ten times. The chain combines TRBV7-2 with TRBJ2-3; 8 positions match TRBD2. CDR1 is SGHTA, CDR2 FQGNSA, per germline. This CDR3 region has 18 residues. Trimming cost V 4 bases and J 3 bases; bases outside gene matches: 15. CDR3 in amino acids: CASSYRPGGPRETDTQYF. The DNA of the CDR3 is TGTGCCAGCAGCTACCGACCGGGAGGGCCCAGGGAGACAGATACGCAGTATTTT. The complete variable domain, with remaining parts taken from reference TRBV7-2 and TRBJ2-3, reads GAGVSQSPSNKVTEKGKDVELRCDPISGHTALYWYRQSLGQGLEFLIYFQGNSAPDKSGLPSDRFSAERTGGSVSTLTIQRTQQEDSAVYLCASSYRPGGPRETDTQYFGPGTRLTVL.

In this sample, this clonotype turned up many times. The CDR3 loop is CASSYGTPNTEAFF. CDR3 sequence (DNA): TGTGCCAGCAGTTACGGCACACCGAACACTGAAGCTTTCTTT. This rearrangement joins TRBV6-6 to TRBJ1-1; the D is unclear. Per germline, CDR1 MNHNY and CDR2 SVGAGI (reference sequence). V was shortened by 2 bases and J by 1 base, with 8 bases between the two germline ends. The CDR3 is made up of 14 amino acids.